This is a list of T cell receptor beta chains from one sample in a study of control samples from healthy donors and cancer patients. Assay: immunoSEQ multiplex PCR; the TCRdb copy retains only in-frame clones and omits some. The sample has some 190,000 clones, 90% to 95% seen once; the top ten hold around 1.9%. The sample was blood. These receptor sequences come from a man in his thirties or forties in good health. Each CDR3 is given with its conserved first and last residue.

V gene	J gene	CDR3 protein
TRBV30	TRBJ2-1	CAWSVQTVSPGDNEQFF
TRBV5-6	TRBJ2-7	CASSLTNPSGEQYF
TRBV7-9	TRBJ1-4	CASSEGQANEKLFF
TRBV6-5	TRBJ1-5	CASISNLGNQPQHF
TRBV3-1/TRBV3-2	TRBJ2-2	CASSRTSGGAGELFF
TRBV5-4	TRBJ2-1	CASSLVGSSYNEQFF
TRBV12-3/TRBV12-4	TRBJ1-1	CANSGKVNTEAFF
TRBV7-9	TRBJ2-5	CASSLKDSKETQYF
TRBV19	TRBJ1-6	CASSLMTGRNSPLHF
TRBV11-2	TRBJ1-5	CASSFGNQPQHF
TRBV19	TRBJ1-6	CASRSGIAYSPLHF
TRBV13	TRBJ2-1	CASSLPLASNEQFF
TRBV25-1	TRBJ2-3	CASSELDTDTQYF
TRBV6-6	TRBJ1-5	CASLEGYSNQPQHF
TRBV7-9	TRBJ1-4	CASSLVSGGNEKLFF
TRBV6-2/TRBV6-3	TRBJ2-5	CASSVLGETQYF
TRBV24-1	TRBJ1-2	CATSDPDRVDGYTF
TRBV6-6	TRBJ1-5	CASSEGARQPQHF
TRBV6-5	TRBJ1-2	CASSYGYLGVDGYTF
TRBV19	TRBJ2-7	CASSGLAGVYEQYF
TRBV5-5	TRBJ1-1	CASSSRGTEAFF
TRBV6-6	TRBJ1-1	CASSLQGRTEAFF
TRBV5-1	TRBJ2-1	CASSLVSGGGNEQFF
TRBV5-6	TRBJ1-5	CASSYRDQPQHF
TRBV19	TRBJ1-5	CASSSGTGLTIRNQPQHF
TRBV4-1	TRBJ1-2	CASSQDRQNYGYTF
TRBV30	TRBJ1-3	CAWSVWRGPSGNTIYF
TRBV5-1	TRBJ2-3	CASSSWGGGGDTQYF
TRBV11-2	TRBJ2-7	CASRDRRLAGTHEQYF
TRBV19	TRBJ2-1	CASSIQGRGVSYNEQFF
TRBV9	TRBJ1-1	CASSADAVYYTEAFF
TRBV15	TRBJ2-5	CATSRGGYEETQYF
TRBV3-1/TRBV3-2	TRBJ1-1	CASSQVGSKTEAFF
TRBV4-1	TRBJ1-5	CASSQGPDFNQPQHF
TRBV30	TRBJ1-2	CAWSPGRMYGYTF
TRBV24-1	TRBJ2-1	CATSDSRASSSYNEQFF
TRBV3-1/TRBV3-2	TRBJ2-2	CASRLGTNKAGELFF
TRBV11-3	TRBJ1-5	CASSITGVKGNQPQHF
TRBV4-1	TRBJ1-5	CASSQQPGNNQPQHF
TRBV2	TRBJ2-1	CASRPTGLSNEQFF
TRBV29-1	TRBJ2-3	CSVEGREGDTQYF
TRBV5-1	TRBJ1-1	CASLAGNSNTEAFF
TRBV10-3	TRBJ2-3	CAISDRASTDTQYF
TRBV7-2	TRBJ1-6	CASSPNGPGSPLHF
TRBV10-3	TRBJ2-1	CAISESSGGRVGEQFF
TRBV5-5	TRBJ1-6	CASSPDRGQSSPLHF
TRBV7-9	TRBJ2-7	CASSSRRTGSEQYF
TRBV7-2	TRBJ2-7	CASSPGQGPSYEQYF
TRBV9	TRBJ2-6	CASSGQGVGANVLTF